This T cell receptor beta chain was retrieved from a study of blood T cells in healthy people across ages. Whole-study results and caveats: Naive T cell percentage and TCR beta diversity correlated strongly. Among long-lived donors, naive CD4+ cells were more numerous and diversity higher than in aged donors. Estimated diversity, derived from one million T cells, was regarded as an underestimate.

Trimming removed 5 bases from V and 6 bases from J; junction bases left unmatched: 6. Germline V gene lookup returns CDR1 SGHRS and CDR2 YFSETQ. This CDR3 has 13 residues. This clonotype was seen only a few times. Its antigen is unknown. Each donor's blood draw was 7.5 to 10 milliliters of peripheral blood. Primers used in a second PCR of about 6 to 11 cycles were a sample-barcoded 5' primer and a J-beta primer mix. TCRdb passed the 5' RACE reads through MiXCR, listing each CDR3 protein once. The top ten clones hold about 8% of a sample with some 1.5 million distinct CDR3 sequences, about 30% of them seen once.

Sequencing was performed on blood. The V and J genes are TRBV5-1 and TRBJ2-3; 7 bases are shared with TRBD1. This TCR derives from a woman aged 25 to 39 in good health. The CDR3 region is CASRVGGWDTQYF. The CDR3 nucleotides are TGCGCCAGCAGGGTAGGGGGCTGGGATACGCAGTATTTT.